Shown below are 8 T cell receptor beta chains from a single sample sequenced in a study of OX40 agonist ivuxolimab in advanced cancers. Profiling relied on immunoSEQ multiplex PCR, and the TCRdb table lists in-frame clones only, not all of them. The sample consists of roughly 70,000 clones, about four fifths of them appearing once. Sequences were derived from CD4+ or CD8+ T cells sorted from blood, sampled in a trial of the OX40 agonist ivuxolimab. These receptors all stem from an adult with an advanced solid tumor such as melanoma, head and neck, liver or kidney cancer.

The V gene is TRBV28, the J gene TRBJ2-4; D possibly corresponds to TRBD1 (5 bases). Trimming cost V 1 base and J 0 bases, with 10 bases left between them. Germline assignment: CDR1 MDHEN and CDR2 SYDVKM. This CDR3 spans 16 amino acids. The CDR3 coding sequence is TGTGCCAGCAGTTTATTACAGGTATCAGCCAAAAACATTCAGTACTTC. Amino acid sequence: CASSLLQVSAKNIQYF.

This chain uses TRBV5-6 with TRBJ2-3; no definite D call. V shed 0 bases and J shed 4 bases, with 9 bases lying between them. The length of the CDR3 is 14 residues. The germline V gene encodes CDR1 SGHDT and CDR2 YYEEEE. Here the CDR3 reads CASSLGLVPDTQYF. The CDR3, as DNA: TGTGCCAGCAGCTTGGGTTTGGTCCCAGATACGCAGTATTTT.

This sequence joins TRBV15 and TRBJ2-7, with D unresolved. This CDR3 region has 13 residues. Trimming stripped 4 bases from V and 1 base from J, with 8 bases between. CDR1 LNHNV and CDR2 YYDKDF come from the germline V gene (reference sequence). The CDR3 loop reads CATSIQSSYEQYF. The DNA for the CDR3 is TGTGCCACCAGCATTCAAAGTTCCTACGAGCAGTACTTC. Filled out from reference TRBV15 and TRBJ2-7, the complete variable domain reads DAMVIQNPRYQVTQFGKPVTLSCSQTLNHNVMYWYQQKSSQAPKLLFHYYDKDFNNEADTPDNFQSRRPNTSFCFLDIRSPGLGDTAMYLCATSIQSSYEQYFGPGTRLTVT.

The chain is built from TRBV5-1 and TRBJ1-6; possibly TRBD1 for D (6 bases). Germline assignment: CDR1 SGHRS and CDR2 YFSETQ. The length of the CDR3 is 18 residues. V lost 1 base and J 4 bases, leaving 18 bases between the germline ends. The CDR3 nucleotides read TGCGCCAGCAGCTTGTTCCCTCCGGGGGCAGATTATAATTCACCCCTCCACTTT. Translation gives CASSLFPPGADYNSPLHF. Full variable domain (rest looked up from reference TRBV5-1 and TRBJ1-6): KAGVTQTPRYLIKTRGQQVTLSCSPISGHRSVSWYQQTPGQGLQFLFEYFSETQRNKGNFPGRFSGRQFSNSRSEMNVSTLELGDSALYLCASSLFPPGADYNSPLHFGNGTRLTVT.

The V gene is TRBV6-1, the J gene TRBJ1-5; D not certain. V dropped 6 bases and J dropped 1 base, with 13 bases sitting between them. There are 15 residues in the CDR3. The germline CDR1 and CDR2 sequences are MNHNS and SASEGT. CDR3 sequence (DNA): TGTGCCAGCAGAGCTAACATTGGAAGCAATCAGCCCCAGCATTTT. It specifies CASRANIGSNQPQHF.

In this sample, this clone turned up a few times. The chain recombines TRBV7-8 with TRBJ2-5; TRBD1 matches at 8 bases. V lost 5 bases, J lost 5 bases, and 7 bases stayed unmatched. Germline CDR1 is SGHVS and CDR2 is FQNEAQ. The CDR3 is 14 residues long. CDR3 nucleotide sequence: TGTGCCAGCAGCATTCGGACAGGGCAGGAGACCCAGTACTTC. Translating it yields CASSIRTGQETQYF.

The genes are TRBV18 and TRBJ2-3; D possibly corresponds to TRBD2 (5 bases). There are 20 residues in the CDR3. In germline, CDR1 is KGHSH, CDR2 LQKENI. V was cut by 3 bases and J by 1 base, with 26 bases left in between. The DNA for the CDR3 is TGTGCCAGCTCACCGCAATTGAAGGCCGGGGTGGTAATCGGCACAGATACGCAGTATTTT. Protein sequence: CASSPQLKAGVVIGTDTQYF.

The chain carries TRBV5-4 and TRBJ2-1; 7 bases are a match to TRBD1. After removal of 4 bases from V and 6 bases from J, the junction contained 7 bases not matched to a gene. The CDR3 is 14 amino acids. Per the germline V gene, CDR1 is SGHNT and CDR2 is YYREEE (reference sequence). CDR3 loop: CASSPNGQANEQFF. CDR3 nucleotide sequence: TGTGCCAGCAGCCCAAACGGACAGGCCAATGAGCAGTTCTTC.